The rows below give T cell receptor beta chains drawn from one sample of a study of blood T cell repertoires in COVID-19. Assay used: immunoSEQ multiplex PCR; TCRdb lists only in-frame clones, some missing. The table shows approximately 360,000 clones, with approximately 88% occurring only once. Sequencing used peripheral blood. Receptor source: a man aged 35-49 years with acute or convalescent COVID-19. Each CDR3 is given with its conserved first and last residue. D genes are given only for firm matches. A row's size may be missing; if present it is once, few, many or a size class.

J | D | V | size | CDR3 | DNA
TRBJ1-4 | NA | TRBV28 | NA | CASQTVHRIATNEKLFF | TGTGCCAGCCAAACCGTACACAGGATTGCAACTAATGAAAAACTGTTTTTT
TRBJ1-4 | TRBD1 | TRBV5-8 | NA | CASSFSTGQGNEKLFF | TGTGCCAGCAGCTTTAGTACGGGACAGGGAAATGAAAAACTGTTTTTT
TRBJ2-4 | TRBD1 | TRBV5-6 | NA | CASSLGTGGNIQYF | TGTGCCAGCAGCTTAGGGACAGGCGGAAACATTCAGTACTTC
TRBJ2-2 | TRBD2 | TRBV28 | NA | CASRSSGETGELFF | TGTGCCAGCAGGTCTAGCGGGGAGACCGGGGAGCTGTTTTTT
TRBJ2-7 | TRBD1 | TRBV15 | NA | CATSRDRDRSYEQYF | TGTGCCACCAGCAGAGATAGGGACAGGTCGTACGAGCAGTACTTC
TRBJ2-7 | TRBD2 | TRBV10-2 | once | CASSESRLAGGEQYF | TGCGCCAGCAGTGAGTCTAGACTAGCGGGAGGCGAGCAGTACTTC
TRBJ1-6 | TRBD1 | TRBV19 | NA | CASTPRTGGSSPLHF | TGTGCCAGTACCCCACGGACAGGGGGCTCTTCACCCCTCCACTTT
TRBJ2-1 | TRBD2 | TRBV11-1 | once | CASSERGDAPFF | TGTGCCAGCAGCGAGCGGGGGGATGCCCCGTTCTTC
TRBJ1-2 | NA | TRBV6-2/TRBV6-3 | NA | CASSLIGQPGGYGYTF | TGTGCCAGCAGTTTAATAGGACAGCCGGGAGGCTATGGCTACACCTTC
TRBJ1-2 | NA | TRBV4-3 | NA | CASSQGEGRYGYTF | TGCGCCAGCAGCCAAGGAGAGGGGAGGTATGGCTACACCTTC
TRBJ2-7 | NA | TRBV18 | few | CASSPAPGAYEQYF | TGTGCCAGCTCACCAGCCCCAGGGGCCTACGAGCAGTACTTC
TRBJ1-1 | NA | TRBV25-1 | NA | CASINFNTEAFF | TGTGCCAGCATCAACTTCAACACTGAAGCTTTCTTT
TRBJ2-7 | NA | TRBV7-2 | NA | CASSLEHSLGHEQYF | TGTGCCAGCAGCTTAGAGCATTCGCTGGGCCACGAGCAGTACTTC
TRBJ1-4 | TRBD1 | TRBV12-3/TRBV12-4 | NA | CASSLGGQGKLFF | TGTGCCAGCAGTTTAGGCGGACAGGGAAAACTGTTTTTT
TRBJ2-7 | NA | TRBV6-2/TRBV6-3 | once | CASSFLTNYEQYF | TGTGCCAGCAGTTTCTTAACAAACTACGAGCAGTACTTC
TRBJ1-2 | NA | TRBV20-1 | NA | CSASSDTHYGYTF | TGCAGTGCTAGTTCCGACACCCACTATGGCTACACCTTC
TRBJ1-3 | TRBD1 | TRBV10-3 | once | CAITMGQGNTIYF | TGTGCCATCACCATGGGACAGGGAAACACCATATATTTT
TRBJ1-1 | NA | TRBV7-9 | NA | CASSLAGVGDTEAFF | TGTGCCAGCAGCTTAGCCGGGGTCGGGGACACTGAAGCTTTCTTT
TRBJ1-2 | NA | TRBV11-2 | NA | CASSLVLSTNYGYTF | TGTGCCAGCAGCTTAGTTCTCTCTACTAACTATGGCTACACCTTC
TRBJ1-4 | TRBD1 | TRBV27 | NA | CASSQRQGAGEKLFF | TGTGCCAGCAGCCAGAGACAGGGGGCCGGTGAAAAACTGTTTTTT
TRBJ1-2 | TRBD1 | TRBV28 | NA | CASRTGGGYTF | TGTGCCTCTCGGACAGGGGGTGGCTACACCTTC
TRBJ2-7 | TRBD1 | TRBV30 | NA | CAWSPYATGAYEQYF | TGTGCCTGGAGTCCATACGCGACAGGGGCCTACGAGCAGTACTTC
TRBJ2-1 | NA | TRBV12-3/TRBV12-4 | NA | CASSFPGNEQFF | TGTGCCAGCAGTTTTCCGGGCAATGAGCAGTTCTTC
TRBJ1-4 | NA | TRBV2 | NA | CASKGYMGSDSSEWNEKLFF | TGTGCCAGCAAAGGTTACATGGGCTCTGACAGTTCTGAATGGAATGAAAAACTGTTTTTT
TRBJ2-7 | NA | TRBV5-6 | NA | CASSFNREQYF | TGTGCCAGCAGCTTCAACAGAGAGCAGTACTTC
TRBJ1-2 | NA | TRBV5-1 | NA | CASSTGQLDGYTF | TGCGCCAGCAGCACCGGACAGTTGGATGGCTACACCTTC
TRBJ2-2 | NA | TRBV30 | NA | CAWIGRDGRRANTGELFF | TGTGCCTGGATTGGAAGGGATGGTAGGCGGGCGAACACCGGGGAGCTGTTTTTT
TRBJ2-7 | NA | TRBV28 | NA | CASSGQVRVYEQYF | TGTGCCAGCAGTGGCCAAGTCAGGGTCTACGAGCAGTACTTC
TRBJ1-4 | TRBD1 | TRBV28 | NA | CASRTVYRDRVIGLAEKLFF | TGTGCCAGCAGAACCGTGTATCGGGACAGAGTAATAGGACTCGCCGAAAAACTGTTTTTT
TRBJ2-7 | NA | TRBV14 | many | CASSLSGEAYEQYF | TGTGCCAGCAGCCTCTCGGGGGAGGCATACGAGCAGTACTTC
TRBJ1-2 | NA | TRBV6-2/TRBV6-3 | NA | CASSELGRGPYYGYTF | TGTGCCAGCAGCGAACTTGGGCGGGGGCCCTACTATGGCTACACCTTC
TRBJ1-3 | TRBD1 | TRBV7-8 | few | CASSWGQRYSGNTIYF | TGTGCCAGCAGCTGGGGACAGCGTTACTCTGGAAACACCATATATTTT
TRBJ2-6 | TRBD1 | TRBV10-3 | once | CAISDWTGVSGANVLTF | TGTGCCATCAGTGACTGGACAGGGGTATCTGGGGCCAACGTCCTGACTTTC
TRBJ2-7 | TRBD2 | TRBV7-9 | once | CASSLFRGRAQYEQYF | TGTGCCAGCAGCTTATTCCGTGGGAGGGCCCAATACGAGCAGTACTTC
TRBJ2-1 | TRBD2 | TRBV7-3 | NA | CASSLTTGGFDEQFF | TGTGCCAGCAGCTTAACGACGGGAGGGTTCGATGAGCAGTTCTTC
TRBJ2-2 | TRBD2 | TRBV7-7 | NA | CASTFGTGTSGMGELFF | TGTGCTAGCACTTTTGGCACCGGGACTAGCGGTATGGGGGAGCTGTTTTTT
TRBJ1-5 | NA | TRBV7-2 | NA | CASSLFTGNNQPQHF | TGTGCCAGCAGCTTGTTCACAGGGAATAATCAGCCCCAGCATTTT
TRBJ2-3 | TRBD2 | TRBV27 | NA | CASSPSPAGVTQYF | TGTGCCAGCAGTCCCTCCCCGGCGGGAGTTACGCAGTATTTT